The clone carrying this T cell receptor (beta chain) was seen just once. Antigen specificity is unknown. The assay was immunoSEQ multiplex PCR, and TCRdb's table has in-frame clones only and misses some. The data contain roughly 280,000 clones, 86% of them singletons. Separate from the approximately 670-subject first cohort was the roughly 120-subject validation cohort, to which the donors belonged. This sample is drawn from a study of cytomegalovirus exposure and HLA in healthy donors. Whole-study results and caveats: Rare TCR sequences dominated, though some public TCRs recurred in many donors. The authors listed about 170 TCR beta chains as cytomegalovirus-associated.

The sequenced sample consisted of PBMCs. The source is a woman under 30 in good health and CMV-seronegative.

CDR3 amino acids: CAWSVGDREENEQFF. CDR3 DNA sequence: TGTGCCTGGAGTGTGGGGGACAGGGAAGAGAATGAGCAGTTCTTC. The V and J genes are TRBV30 and TRBJ2-1; TRBD1 agrees at 9 bases. Germline CDR1 is GTSNPN and CDR2 is SVGIG (reference sequence). Trimming at V came to 0 bases and at J to 7 bases, leaving 7 bases not matched to a gene. The CDR3 has 15 amino acids.